This TCR beta chain was recovered during a study of CD8+ T cells in alopecia areata (dated by TCRdb to 2017 to 2018). Some background on the complete study: High-throughput TCRbeta sequencing was used to examine T cell clonal expansion in alopecia areata in both the C3H/HeJ mouse model and human patients. In humans, TCRbeta sequencing was performed on scalp tissue and on sorted CD4+ and CD8+ peripheral blood T cells from healthy controls and from patients with patchy or totalis/universalis alopecia areata. Scalp clonality was compared across normal scalp (n=4), patchy alopecia areata scalp (n=8), and alopecia totalis/universalis scalp (n=8). RNA came from the PAXgene miRNA kit for fixed scalp, the miRNeasy kit for PBMCs, and the RNeasy kit for mouse skin. TCRbeta CDR3 regions were amplified by immunoSEQ multiplex PCR using 35 Vbeta forward and 13 Jbeta reverse primers. General findings and caveats noted by the study authors: Resident alphabeta T cells in normal human skin are also sequenced, complicating scalp TCR repertoire analysis, unlike mouse skin dominated by gammadelta T cells. Lesional scalp, especially in alopecia totalis/universalis, showed higher clonality and more expanded CD8+ clones than normal scalp, suggesting antigenic drive. TCR sequences shared between patients were less clear than in mice, possibly partly because of HLA diversity in the patient population.

Library preparation was by the immunoSEQ multiplex PCR assay. For TCR sequencing, RNA was extracted from every sample and reverse transcribed into cDNA to serve as template. SuperScript III was used to make first-strand cDNA, primed with a 2:1 mix of oligo-dT and random hexamers. A synthetic immune receptor repertoire was used to gauge amplification bias, and whatever bias remained was removed computationally. Processing in the source paper ran as follows. Raw reads were preprocessed for error removal, and CDR3 was defined according to IMGT conventions as running from the conserved cysteine to phenylalanine. Clonality was computed by normalizing Shannon entropy by log2 of the number of productive unique TCRs and subtracting the result from 1. Whether each scalp clone was CD4 or CD8 was inferred by checking scalp TCRbeta sequences against the CD4 and CD8 repertoires from sorted blood. The table was pulled from immuneACCESS by TCRdb, which kept in-frame rearrangements only. Such tables lose some clones; where checked, under half of the loss comes from unresolved V genes, and the rest has no known cause. V, J and clone size are those of that table, while D and trimming were read from the DNA. Within this sample are over 90,000 clones, with approximately 58% of them counted one time only. Roughly 8.8% of the sample is taken by the ten largest.

A note on this clone: The antigen it recognizes is unknown. Per-nucleotide qualities are absent, and no much larger clonotype sits a single base away.

As encoded in the germline V gene (reference sequence), CDR1 is SGHNT while CDR2 is YYREEE. There are 15 amino acids in the CDR3, from cysteine to phenylalanine inclusive. The sequence is cut down to CDR3 DNA, 45 bases in frame from base 1. Deletion took 4 bases off V and 0 bases off J, with a span of 11 bases between the germline ends. PBMCs were separated by density centrifugation and stained for CD3, CD4 and CD8, after which CD4+ and CD8+ T cells were sorted on a FACSAria. Scalp biopsies and blood samples were provided by unaffected controls. This clonotype was sampled from a human donor in good health. The rearranged chain carries TRBV5-4 and TRBJ2-1; TRBD1 could be the D gene, as 5 bases match. Sequenced: CD4+ T cells sorted from blood. The bases are TGTGCCAGCAGCGTGGACACGAGCTCCTACAATGAGCAGTTCTTC. Translated, this is CASSVDTSSYNEQFF.